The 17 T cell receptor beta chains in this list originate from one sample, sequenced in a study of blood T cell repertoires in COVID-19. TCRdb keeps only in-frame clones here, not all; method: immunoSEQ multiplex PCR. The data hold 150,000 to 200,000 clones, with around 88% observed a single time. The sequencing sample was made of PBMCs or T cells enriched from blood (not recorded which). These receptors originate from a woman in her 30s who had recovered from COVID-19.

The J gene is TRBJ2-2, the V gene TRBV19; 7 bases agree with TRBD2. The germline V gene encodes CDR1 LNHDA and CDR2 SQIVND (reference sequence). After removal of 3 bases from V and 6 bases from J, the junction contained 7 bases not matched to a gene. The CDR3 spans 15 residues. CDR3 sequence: CASSIAGVVSGELFF. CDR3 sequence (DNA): TGTGCCAGTAGTATTGCGGGAGTGGTATCCGGGGAGCTGTTTTTT. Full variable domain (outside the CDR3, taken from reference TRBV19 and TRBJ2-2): DGGITQSPKYLFRKEGQNVTLSCEQNLNHDAMYWYRQDPGQGLRLIYYSQIVNDFQKGDIAEGYSVSREKKESFPLTVTSAQKNPTAFYLCASSIAGVVSGELFFGEGSRLTVL.

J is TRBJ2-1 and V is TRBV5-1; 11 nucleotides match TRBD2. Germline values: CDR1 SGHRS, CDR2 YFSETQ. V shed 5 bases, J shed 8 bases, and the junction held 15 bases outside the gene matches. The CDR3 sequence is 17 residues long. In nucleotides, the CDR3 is TGCGCCAGCAGTTCGTTAATAGCGGGAGGGCCCGGGGATGAGCAGTTCTTC. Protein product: CASSSLIAGGPGDEQFF.

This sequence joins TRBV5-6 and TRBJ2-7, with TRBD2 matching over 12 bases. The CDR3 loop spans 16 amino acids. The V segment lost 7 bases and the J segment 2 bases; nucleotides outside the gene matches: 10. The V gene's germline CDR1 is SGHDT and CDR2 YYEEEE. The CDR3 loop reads CASFGLAGPRAYEQYF. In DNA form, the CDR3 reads TGTGCCAGCTTCGGACTAGCGGGACCCAGAGCCTACGAGCAGTACTTC.

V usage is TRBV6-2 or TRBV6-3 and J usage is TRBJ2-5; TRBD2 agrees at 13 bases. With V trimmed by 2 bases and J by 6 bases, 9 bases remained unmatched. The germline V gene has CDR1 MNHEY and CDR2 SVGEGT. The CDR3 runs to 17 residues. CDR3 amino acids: CASSYTGTSGISKTQYF. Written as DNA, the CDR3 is TGTGCCAGCAGTTACACCGGGACTAGCGGGATTAGTAAGACCCAGTACTTC.

The CDR3 loop is CASSYSQGSRAFF. CDR3 in DNA: TGTGCCAGCAGTTACTCGCAGGGCTCAAGGGCTTTCTTT. V gene TRBV6-5 combines with J gene TRBJ1-1; possibly TRBD1 for D (5 bases). Germline CDR1 and CDR2: MNHEY and SVGAGI. The ends were cut back, 0 bases at V and 11 bases at J, with 13 bases in the middle. The CDR3 length is 13 residues.

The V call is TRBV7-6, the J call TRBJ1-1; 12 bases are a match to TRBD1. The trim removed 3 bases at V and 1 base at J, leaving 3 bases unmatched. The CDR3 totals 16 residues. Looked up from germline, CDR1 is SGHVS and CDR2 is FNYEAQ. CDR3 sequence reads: CASSFGTGGANTEAFF. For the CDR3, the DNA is TGTGCCAGCAGCTTCGGGACAGGGGGCGCGAACACTGAAGCTTTCTTT.

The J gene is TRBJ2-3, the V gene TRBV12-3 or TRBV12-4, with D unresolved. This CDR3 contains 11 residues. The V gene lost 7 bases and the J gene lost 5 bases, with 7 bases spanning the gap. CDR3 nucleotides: TGTGCCAGCAAGTCGAGAGATACGCAGTATTTT. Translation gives CASKSRDTQYF.

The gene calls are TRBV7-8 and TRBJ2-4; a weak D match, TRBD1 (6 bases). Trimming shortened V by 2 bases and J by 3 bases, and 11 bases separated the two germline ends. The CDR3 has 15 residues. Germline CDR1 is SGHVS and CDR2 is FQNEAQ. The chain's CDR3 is CASSLFRGDKNIQYF. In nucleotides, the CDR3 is TGTGCCAGCAGCTTATTCAGGGGAGACAAAAACATTCAGTACTTC.

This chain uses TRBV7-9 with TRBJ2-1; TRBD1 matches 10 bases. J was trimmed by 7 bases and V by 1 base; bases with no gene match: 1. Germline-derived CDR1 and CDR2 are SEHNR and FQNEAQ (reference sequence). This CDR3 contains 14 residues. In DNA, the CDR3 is TGTGCCAGCAGCTTAGGACAGGGGGCAAATGAGCAGTTCTTC. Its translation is CASSLGQGANEQFF.

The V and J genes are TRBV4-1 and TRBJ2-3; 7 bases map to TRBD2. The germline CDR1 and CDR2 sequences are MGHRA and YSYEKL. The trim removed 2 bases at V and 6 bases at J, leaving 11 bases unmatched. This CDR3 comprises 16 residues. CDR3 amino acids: CASSQTSAPPTDTQYF. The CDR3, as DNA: TGCGCCAGCAGCCAAACTAGCGCACCCCCGACCGATACGCAGTATTTT.

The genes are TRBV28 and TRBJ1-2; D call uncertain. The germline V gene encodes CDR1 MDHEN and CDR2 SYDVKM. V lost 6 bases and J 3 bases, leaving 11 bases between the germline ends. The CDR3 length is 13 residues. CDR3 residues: CASSLTQHYGYTF. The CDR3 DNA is TGTGCCAGCAGCCTTACTCAACACTATGGCTACACCTTC.

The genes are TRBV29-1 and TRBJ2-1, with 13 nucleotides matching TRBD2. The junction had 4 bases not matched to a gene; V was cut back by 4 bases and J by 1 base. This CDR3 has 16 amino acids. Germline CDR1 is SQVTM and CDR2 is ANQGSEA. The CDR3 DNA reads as TGCAGCGTTGGGGGACTAGCGGGACCTTCCTACAATGAGCAGTTCTTC. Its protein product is CSVGGLAGPSYNEQFF.

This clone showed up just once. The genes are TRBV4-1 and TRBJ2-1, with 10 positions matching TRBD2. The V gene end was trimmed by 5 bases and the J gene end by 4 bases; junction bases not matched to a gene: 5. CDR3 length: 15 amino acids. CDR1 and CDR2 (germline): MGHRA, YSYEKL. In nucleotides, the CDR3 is TGCGCCAGCAGCGGCGGGACTAGCGTATACAATGAGCAGTTCTTC. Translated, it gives CASSGGTSVYNEQFF.

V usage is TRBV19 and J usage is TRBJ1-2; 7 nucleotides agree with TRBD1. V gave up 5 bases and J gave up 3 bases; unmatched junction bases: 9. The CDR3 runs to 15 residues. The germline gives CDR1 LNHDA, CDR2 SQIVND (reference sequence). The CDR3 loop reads CASSERPGTDYGYTF. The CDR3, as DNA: TGTGCCAGTAGTGAACGCCCCGGGACAGACTATGGCTACACCTTC.

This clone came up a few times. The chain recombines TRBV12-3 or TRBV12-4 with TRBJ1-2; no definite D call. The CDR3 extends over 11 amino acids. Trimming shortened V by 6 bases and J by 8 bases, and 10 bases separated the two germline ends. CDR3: CASSTVRGYTF. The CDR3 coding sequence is TGTGCCAGCAGCACGGTGAGGGGCTACACCTTC.

CDR3 DNA: TGCAGCGTCAGGGGGGACGCCGGGGATACGCAGTATTTT. Its translation is CSVRGDAGDTQYF. The J gene is TRBJ2-3, the V gene TRBV29-1; D possibly corresponds to TRBD1 (7 bases). The CDR3 covers 13 residues. Per germline, CDR1 SQVTM and CDR2 ANQGSEA. The V end was cut by 6 bases, the J end by 6 bases, with 16 bases between.

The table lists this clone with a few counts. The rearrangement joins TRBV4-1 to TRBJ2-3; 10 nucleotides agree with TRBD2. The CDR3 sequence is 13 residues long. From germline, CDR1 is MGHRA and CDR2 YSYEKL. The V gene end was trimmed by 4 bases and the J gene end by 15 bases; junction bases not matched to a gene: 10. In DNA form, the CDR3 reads TGCGCCAGCAGCCGAACACTAGCGGGAAGTAAATATTTT. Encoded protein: CASSRTLAGSKYF.